This T cell receptor beta chain was identified in a study of cytomegalovirus exposure and HLA in healthy donors. On this clone itself: Its antigen is not known.

CDR1 SGHTA and CDR2 FQGNSA come from the germline V gene. The CDR3 has 15 amino acids. J lost 1 base, V lost 5 bases, and 7 bases had no gene match. Study-wide points: Researchers reported in a later analysis that a missense DCLRE1C variant was tied to TCR beta V- and J-gene trimming. From TCR beta sequences, most subjects' HLA-A and HLA-B alleles were reportedly predicted accurately.

The PCR made use of 60 Vbeta and 13 Jbeta primers. Using immunoSEQ multiplex PCR, the repertoire was profiled, and TCRdb retains in-frame clones only, with some absent. This table holds approximately 59,000 clones, 70% to 85% found once. The source is a girl aged 5 to 17 in good health and CMV-seropositive. Source material: PBMCs. The chain recombines TRBV7-2 with TRBJ1-1; 7 bases agree with TRBD1. The CDR3, as DNA: TGTGCCAGCAGCCGACACAGGACAGGGAACACTGAAGCTTTCTTT. Protein product: CASSRHRTGNTEAFF.